A selection of T cell receptor beta chains follows, all from one sample in a study of shared clonotypes between healthy human individuals. The table came from immunoSEQ multiplex PCR; TCRdb's copy has only in-frame clones and leaves some out. The repertoire holds about 2,100,000 clones, with approximately 94% as singletons. Sequences were obtained from naive CD8+ T cells from PBMCs. The receptors come from a man aged 18 to 30 in good health. Some clones in this sample may be carry-over from other donors' samples. The CDR3 runs from the conserved cysteine through the conserved F or W. The order of the fields is CDR3 DNA, CDR3 protein, J gene, D gene, V gene, clone size, CDR3 length. A D gene is named only where the DNA matches it firmly. Some rows have no size entry. The others give once, few or many, or a class for an expanded clone.

CDR3nt: TGTGCCAGCAGGGGGGGACAGGGGATAAACAATGAGCAGTTCTTC
CDR3aa: CASRGGQGINNEQFF
j_gene: TRBJ2-1
d_gene: TRBD1
v_gene: TRBV2
abundance: -
len: 15

CDR3nt: TGTGCCAGCAGCTTAGATGAATTCGGACCCCACTCCTCCTACGAGCAGTACTTC
CDR3aa: CASSLDEFGPHSSYEQYF
j_gene: TRBJ2-7
d_gene: -
v_gene: TRBV11-2
abundance: -
len: 18

CDR3nt: TGTGCCATAAGGACAGGGGAGGCAGATACGCAGTATTTT
CDR3aa: CAIRTGEADTQYF
j_gene: TRBJ2-3
d_gene: TRBD1
v_gene: TRBV10-3
abundance: -
len: 13

CDR3nt: TGTGCCAGCAGTGCCGGACAGGGGGTCTACGAGCAGTACTTC
CDR3aa: CASSAGQGVYEQYF
j_gene: TRBJ2-7
d_gene: TRBD1
v_gene: TRBV27
abundance: -
len: 14

CDR3nt: TGCGCCAGCAGCCAAGTGAGATGGGACAGCGGGACCTACGAGCAGTACTTC
CDR3aa: CASSQVRWDSGTYEQYF
j_gene: TRBJ2-7
d_gene: -
v_gene: TRBV4-1
abundance: -
len: 17

CDR3nt: TGTGCCAGCAGCTGGGACAGGGAGTACCAGCCCCAGCATTTT
CDR3aa: CASSWDREYQPQHF
j_gene: TRBJ1-5
d_gene: TRBD1
v_gene: TRBV5-8
abundance: few
len: 14

CDR3nt: TGTGCCAGCAGACCTACAGGGGAATTGGATGGCTACACCTTC
CDR3aa: CASRPTGELDGYTF
j_gene: TRBJ1-2
d_gene: TRBD1
v_gene: TRBV28
abundance: once
len: 14

CDR3nt: TGTGCCAGCAGCCAAGTGGCGGGATGGACCGGGGAGCTGTTTTTT
CDR3aa: CASSQVAGWTGELFF
j_gene: TRBJ2-2
d_gene: -
v_gene: TRBV14
abundance: -
len: 15

CDR3nt: TGTGCCAGCAGCTCCCGGGAGCTTCCCACACCCTACGAGCAGTACTTC
CDR3aa: CASSSRELPTPYEQYF
j_gene: TRBJ2-7
d_gene: -
v_gene: TRBV11-2
abundance: -
len: 16

CDR3nt: TGTGCCAGCAGCTCAGCTATCGGGGGGCAGTGGAATGAGCAGTTCTTC
CDR3aa: CASSSAIGGQWNEQFF
j_gene: TRBJ2-1
d_gene: -
v_gene: TRBV7-9
abundance: -
len: 16

CDR3nt: TGTGCCAGCAGTCTTGGAAGCGGGACTCCTGTGGGGGAGACCCAGTACTTC
CDR3aa: CASSLGSGTPVGETQYF
j_gene: TRBJ2-5
d_gene: TRBD2
v_gene: TRBV7-3
abundance: -
len: 17

CDR3nt: TGTGCCAGCAGCGTAGTCCCTCTGGGATCACAAGAGACCCAGTACTTC
CDR3aa: CASSVVPLGSQETQYF
j_gene: TRBJ2-5
d_gene: -
v_gene: TRBV9
abundance: -
len: 16

CDR3nt: TGTGCCAGCAGCTTAGGTCTAGTAATGAACACTGAAGCTTTCTTT
CDR3aa: CASSLGLVMNTEAFF
j_gene: TRBJ1-1
d_gene: -
v_gene: TRBV7-8
abundance: -
len: 15

CDR3nt: TGTGCCAGCGTGAGAGGGAATCAGCCCCAGCATTTT
CDR3aa: CASVRGNQPQHF
j_gene: TRBJ1-5
d_gene: -
v_gene: TRBV19
abundance: once
len: 12

CDR3nt: TGTGCCAGCAGTTCCCGGACAGGGTGGGTTATTGGGGCCAACGTCCTGACTTTC
CDR3aa: CASSSRTGWVIGANVLTF
j_gene: TRBJ2-6
d_gene: TRBD1
v_gene: TRBV28
abundance: -
len: 18

CDR3nt: TGTGCCATATTGGACGGGTACGAGCAGTACTTC
CDR3aa: CAILDGYEQYF
j_gene: TRBJ2-7
d_gene: -
v_gene: TRBV7-6
abundance: once
len: 11

CDR3nt: TGCGCCAGCAGCCAAGGGACTAGCGGGTACCAAGAGACCCAGTACTTC
CDR3aa: CASSQGTSGYQETQYF
j_gene: TRBJ2-5
d_gene: TRBD2
v_gene: TRBV4-3
abundance: -
len: 16

CDR3nt: TGTGCCACCAGCAGAGTAAGTAGCACTGAAGCTTTCTTT
CDR3aa: CATSRVSSTEAFF
j_gene: TRBJ1-1
d_gene: -
v_gene: TRBV15
abundance: few
len: 13

CDR3nt: TGTGCCAGCAGCTCGACACTCATGAACACTGAAGCTTTCTTT
CDR3aa: CASSSTLMNTEAFF
j_gene: TRBJ1-1
d_gene: -
v_gene: TRBV7-9
abundance: -
len: 14

CDR3nt: TGCGCCAGCAGCCAAGTCCGGGGGACAGTAAACATTCAGTACTTC
CDR3aa: CASSQVRGTVNIQYF
j_gene: TRBJ2-4
d_gene: -
v_gene: TRBV4-3
abundance: -
len: 15

CDR3nt: TGTGCCAGCAGTTTGGACCGGAGCTACGAGCAGTACTTC
CDR3aa: CASSLDRSYEQYF
j_gene: TRBJ2-7
d_gene: -
v_gene: TRBV27
abundance: -
len: 13

CDR3nt: TGTGCCAGCAGCGCCAGACAGGGAGGAGGTGGCTACACCTTC
CDR3aa: CASSARQGGGGYTF
j_gene: TRBJ1-2
d_gene: TRBD1
v_gene: TRBV9
abundance: -
len: 14

CDR3nt: TGTGCCAGCAGTTACGATGGGTTGGGGCGCGAGCAGTACTTC
CDR3aa: CASSYDGLGREQYF
j_gene: TRBJ2-7
d_gene: -
v_gene: TRBV6-6
abundance: -
len: 14

CDR3nt: TGTGCTAGTGGTTTCGGGATATCCGAGCAGTACTTC
CDR3aa: CASGFGISEQYF
j_gene: TRBJ2-7
d_gene: -
v_gene: TRBV12-5
abundance: -
len: 12

CDR3nt: TGTGCCAGCAGCGCGTCCGGGGGTGGTCAGCCCCAGCATTTT
CDR3aa: CASSASGGGQPQHF
j_gene: TRBJ1-5
d_gene: -
v_gene: TRBV9
abundance: -
len: 14

CDR3nt: TGTGCCAGCAGCCCCCGGGATCGAGAGACCCAGTACTTC
CDR3aa: CASSPRDRETQYF
j_gene: TRBJ2-5
d_gene: -
v_gene: TRBV6-6
abundance: -
len: 13

CDR3nt: TGTGCCAGCAGTTACTCACAGGTCTACGAGCAGTACTTC
CDR3aa: CASSYSQVYEQYF
j_gene: TRBJ2-7
d_gene: -
v_gene: TRBV6-5
abundance: -
len: 13

CDR3nt: TGTGCCAGCAGCCCCGGCGGTGGGGCCACCTACGAGCAGTACTTC
CDR3aa: CASSPGGGATYEQYF
j_gene: TRBJ2-7
d_gene: -
v_gene: TRBV9
abundance: -
len: 15

CDR3nt: TGTGCCAGCAGTTCTAGACAGGGGGCACTAGAGACCCAGTACTTC
CDR3aa: CASSSRQGALETQYF
j_gene: TRBJ2-5
d_gene: TRBD1
v_gene: TRBV2
abundance: -
len: 15

CDR3nt: TGCGCCAGCAGCCAGACAGGGGGCACGCAAGAGACCCAGTACTTC
CDR3aa: CASSQTGGTQETQYF
j_gene: TRBJ2-5
d_gene: TRBD1
v_gene: TRBV4-3
abundance: -
len: 15

CDR3nt: TGTGCCAGCAGTCCCCCCGGTCCCGAGCAGTACTTC
CDR3aa: CASSPPGPEQYF
j_gene: TRBJ2-7
d_gene: -
v_gene: TRBV7-8
abundance: -
len: 12

CDR3nt: TGCGCCAGCAGCCAAGGGGGGTACATGAACACTGAAGCTTTCTTT
CDR3aa: CASSQGGYMNTEAFF
j_gene: TRBJ1-1
d_gene: -
v_gene: TRBV4-1
abundance: few
len: 15

CDR3nt: TGTGCCAGCAGCGTATTCCAGGGAGCCCCAGATACGCAGTATTTT
CDR3aa: CASSVFQGAPDTQYF
j_gene: TRBJ2-3
d_gene: -
v_gene: TRBV9
abundance: -
len: 15

CDR3nt: TGTGCCAGCAGCTCCCTCGGCCTAGCGGGACACTACAATGAGCAGTTCTTC
CDR3aa: CASSSLGLAGHYNEQFF
j_gene: TRBJ2-1
d_gene: TRBD2
v_gene: TRBV27
abundance: -
len: 17

CDR3nt: TGTGCCAGCAGCTTAGGACAGGGCCTCGCCTACGAGCAGTACTTC
CDR3aa: CASSLGQGLAYEQYF
j_gene: TRBJ2-7
d_gene: TRBD1
v_gene: TRBV11-1
abundance: -
len: 15

CDR3nt: TGTGCCAGCAGCTTAGTGAGCTCCCAAGAGACCCAGTACTTC
CDR3aa: CASSLVSSQETQYF
j_gene: TRBJ2-5
d_gene: -
v_gene: TRBV7-8
abundance: -
len: 14

CDR3nt: TGTGCCAGCAGTGAAACCGAGAACAGGGGACACAATGAGCAGTTCTTC
CDR3aa: CASSETENRGHNEQFF
j_gene: TRBJ2-1
d_gene: TRBD1
v_gene: TRBV2
abundance: -
len: 16

CDR3nt: TGTGCCAGCAGCCATTCAGCAGGGCGCATGGGAGGGATTTGGTGGGATGAGCAGTTCTTC
CDR3aa: CASSHSAGRMGGIWWDEQFF
j_gene: TRBJ2-1
d_gene: TRBD2
v_gene: TRBV4-2
abundance: -
len: 20

CDR3nt: TGCGCCAGCAGCCTCCTGACAGCAGACGATAATGAAAAACTGTTTTTT
CDR3aa: CASSLLTADDNEKLFF
j_gene: TRBJ1-4
d_gene: -
v_gene: TRBV5-1
abundance: -
len: 16

CDR3nt: TGTGCCAGCAGCGCCCGGGACAGATTCTCCTACGAGCAGTACTTC
CDR3aa: CASSARDRFSYEQYF
j_gene: TRBJ2-7
d_gene: TRBD1
v_gene: TRBV7-9
abundance: once
len: 15

CDR3nt: TGTGCCATCAGTGAGAGGGACAGGGGCCGGGAGCTGTTTTTT
CDR3aa: CAISERDRGRELFF
j_gene: TRBJ2-2
d_gene: TRBD1
v_gene: TRBV10-3
abundance: -
len: 14

CDR3nt: TGTGCCAGCAGCTTAACGAGACTAGCGGGAGTAAGCACAGATACGCAGTATTTT
CDR3aa: CASSLTRLAGVSTDTQYF
j_gene: TRBJ2-3
d_gene: TRBD2
v_gene: TRBV7-2
abundance: -
len: 18

CDR3nt: TGTGCCAGTAGTGGGACTAGCGGTGCCTACAATGAGCAGTTCTTC
CDR3aa: CASSGTSGAYNEQFF
j_gene: TRBJ2-1
d_gene: TRBD2
v_gene: TRBV19
abundance: -
len: 15

CDR3nt: TGTGCCAGCAGCTCCGGACAGGAAAACAATCAGCCCCAGCATTTT
CDR3aa: CASSSGQENNQPQHF
j_gene: TRBJ1-5
d_gene: TRBD1
v_gene: TRBV7-9
abundance: -
len: 15

CDR3nt: TGTGCCAGCAGTGAACCTGGGTCGAGGGGCTACACCTTC
CDR3aa: CASSEPGSRGYTF
j_gene: TRBJ1-2
d_gene: -
v_gene: TRBV25-1
abundance: -
len: 13

CDR3nt: TGTGCCTGGAGTCATCTTCCGGGACAGATGAACACTGAAGCTTTCTTT
CDR3aa: CAWSHLPGQMNTEAFF
j_gene: TRBJ1-1
d_gene: TRBD1
v_gene: TRBV30
abundance: -
len: 16

CDR3nt: TGTGCCAGTAGTATAAGCAGGGGTAATGAAAAACTGTTTTTT
CDR3aa: CASSISRGNEKLFF
j_gene: TRBJ1-4
d_gene: -
v_gene: TRBV19
abundance: -
len: 14

CDR3nt: TGCAGCGTTGTCGGCCCCGGGACAACCTACAATGAGCAGTTCTTC
CDR3aa: CSVVGPGTTYNEQFF
j_gene: TRBJ2-1
d_gene: -
v_gene: TRBV29-1
abundance: -
len: 15

CDR3nt: TGTGCCAGCAGCATCCAGGGAGCGGGCGATGAGCAGTTCTTC
CDR3aa: CASSIQGAGDEQFF
j_gene: TRBJ2-1
d_gene: -
v_gene: TRBV5-4
abundance: -
len: 14

CDR3nt: TGTGCCAGCAGTGAATCTAAGGGGATGAACACTGAAGCTTTCTTT
CDR3aa: CASSESKGMNTEAFF
j_gene: TRBJ1-1
d_gene: -
v_gene: TRBV25-1
abundance: -
len: 15

CDR3nt: TGTGCCAGCAGCTTAGCCAGAGCAGTCTACGAGCAGTACTTC
CDR3aa: CASSLARAVYEQYF
j_gene: TRBJ2-7
d_gene: -
v_gene: TRBV11-2
abundance: -
len: 14

CDR3nt: TGTGCCAGCAGCACCCGGGGACAGAGCTCCTACGAGCAGTACTTC
CDR3aa: CASSTRGQSSYEQYF
j_gene: TRBJ2-7
d_gene: TRBD1
v_gene: TRBV6-6
abundance: -
len: 15

CDR3nt: TGTGCCTGGAGAACTCAAGAGACCCAGTACTTC
CDR3aa: CAWRTQETQYF
j_gene: TRBJ2-5
d_gene: -
v_gene: TRBV30
abundance: few
len: 11

CDR3nt: TGTGCCAGCAGTCCGACTAGCGGAAACTCCTACGAGCAGTACTTC
CDR3aa: CASSPTSGNSYEQYF
j_gene: TRBJ2-7
d_gene: TRBD2
v_gene: TRBV28
abundance: -
len: 15

CDR3nt: TGTGCCAGCAGCGAATCCGGGACAACTGGAAACACCATATATTTT
CDR3aa: CASSESGTTGNTIYF
j_gene: TRBJ1-3
d_gene: -
v_gene: TRBV9
abundance: -
len: 15

CDR3nt: TGTGCCAGCAGTTTATCCGTGACAGGGGCCACTGAAGCTTTCTTT
CDR3aa: CASSLSVTGATEAFF
j_gene: TRBJ1-1
d_gene: TRBD1
v_gene: TRBV27
abundance: -
len: 15

CDR3nt: TGTGCCAGCAGCCCCAGGGTTAATGAGCAGTTCTTC
CDR3aa: CASSPRVNEQFF
j_gene: TRBJ2-1
d_gene: -
v_gene: TRBV7-2
abundance: -
len: 12

CDR3nt: TGTGCCAGCAGCCCACAGAGTTACAGGGGGACGAACACCGGGGAGCTGTTTTTT
CDR3aa: CASSPQSYRGTNTGELFF
j_gene: TRBJ2-2
d_gene: TRBD1
v_gene: TRBV13
abundance: -
len: 18

CDR3nt: TGCGCCAGCAGCCTACGACAGGGTTACGAGCAGTACTTC
CDR3aa: CASSLRQGYEQYF
j_gene: TRBJ2-7
d_gene: TRBD1
v_gene: TRBV4-1
abundance: -
len: 13